The source of this T cell receptor (beta chain) is a study of T cell responses to AZD1222 COVID-19 vaccine. Measured with immunoSEQ multiplex PCR; TCRdb has only the in-frame clones, and not every one. This table has 90,000 to 150,000 clones, around 85% appearing once. The CDR3 sequence is 14 residues long. The V end lost 10 bases, the J end lost 5 bases, and 18 bases lay between the germline ends. The germline CDR1 and CDR2 sequences are MDHEN and SYDVKM. Study results and limitations: There were mostly white British donors and more females than males, and clonal diversity was possibly underestimated. Spike as a whole was targeted by vaccine-associated CD4 TCRs, dominant at 160-218 and 743-854.

As for this clone: Its antigen remains unidentified.

This rearrangement joins TRBV28 to TRBJ1-5; D is ambiguous. This material consisted of peripheral blood, taken on day 0 of AZD1222 vaccination. The TCR sequence derives from an adult in good health. CDR3 DNA sequence: TGTGCCACCCAGGAACTTCCCTCCTATCAGCCCCAGCATTTT. This encodes CATQELPSYQPQHF.